This T cell receptor beta chain was recovered during a study of identical twins. The donor group consisted entirely of healthy Caucasians. Only a few counts were recorded for this clonotype. Its antigen is as yet unknown. Study findings and constraints: Invariant MAIT and iNKT cells may have partly biased zero-insertion analyses.

The germline V gene has CDR1 MNHEY and CDR2 SVGAGI. Trimming took off 4 bases at V and 5 bases at J, with 15 bases between the two ends. This CDR3 is 14 amino acids long. A universal primer site was incorporated via template switching, and the cDNA contained unique molecular identifiers. MiXCR, run by TCRdb on the 5' RACE reads, gives a single entry per CDR3 protein. The table shows about 720,000 distinct CDR3 sequences, with 18% occurring only once. This same sample was also part of a study on T cells expressing NK-cell markers. As reported in that work: In sorted CD3+CD56+NKG2C+, CD3+CD56+NKG2C- and CD3+CD56-NKG2C+ T cells, TCR beta repertoires were obtained.

This rearrangement joins TRBV6-5 to TRBJ2-7; TRBD2 might be the D (6 bases). The sequencing sample was made of PBMCs. The TCR was taken from a woman younger than 35 in good health. CDR3 amino acids: CASSFRRGNDEQYF. The CDR3 nucleotides are TGTGCCAGCAGTTTCCGGAGGGGTAACGACGAGCAGTACTTC.